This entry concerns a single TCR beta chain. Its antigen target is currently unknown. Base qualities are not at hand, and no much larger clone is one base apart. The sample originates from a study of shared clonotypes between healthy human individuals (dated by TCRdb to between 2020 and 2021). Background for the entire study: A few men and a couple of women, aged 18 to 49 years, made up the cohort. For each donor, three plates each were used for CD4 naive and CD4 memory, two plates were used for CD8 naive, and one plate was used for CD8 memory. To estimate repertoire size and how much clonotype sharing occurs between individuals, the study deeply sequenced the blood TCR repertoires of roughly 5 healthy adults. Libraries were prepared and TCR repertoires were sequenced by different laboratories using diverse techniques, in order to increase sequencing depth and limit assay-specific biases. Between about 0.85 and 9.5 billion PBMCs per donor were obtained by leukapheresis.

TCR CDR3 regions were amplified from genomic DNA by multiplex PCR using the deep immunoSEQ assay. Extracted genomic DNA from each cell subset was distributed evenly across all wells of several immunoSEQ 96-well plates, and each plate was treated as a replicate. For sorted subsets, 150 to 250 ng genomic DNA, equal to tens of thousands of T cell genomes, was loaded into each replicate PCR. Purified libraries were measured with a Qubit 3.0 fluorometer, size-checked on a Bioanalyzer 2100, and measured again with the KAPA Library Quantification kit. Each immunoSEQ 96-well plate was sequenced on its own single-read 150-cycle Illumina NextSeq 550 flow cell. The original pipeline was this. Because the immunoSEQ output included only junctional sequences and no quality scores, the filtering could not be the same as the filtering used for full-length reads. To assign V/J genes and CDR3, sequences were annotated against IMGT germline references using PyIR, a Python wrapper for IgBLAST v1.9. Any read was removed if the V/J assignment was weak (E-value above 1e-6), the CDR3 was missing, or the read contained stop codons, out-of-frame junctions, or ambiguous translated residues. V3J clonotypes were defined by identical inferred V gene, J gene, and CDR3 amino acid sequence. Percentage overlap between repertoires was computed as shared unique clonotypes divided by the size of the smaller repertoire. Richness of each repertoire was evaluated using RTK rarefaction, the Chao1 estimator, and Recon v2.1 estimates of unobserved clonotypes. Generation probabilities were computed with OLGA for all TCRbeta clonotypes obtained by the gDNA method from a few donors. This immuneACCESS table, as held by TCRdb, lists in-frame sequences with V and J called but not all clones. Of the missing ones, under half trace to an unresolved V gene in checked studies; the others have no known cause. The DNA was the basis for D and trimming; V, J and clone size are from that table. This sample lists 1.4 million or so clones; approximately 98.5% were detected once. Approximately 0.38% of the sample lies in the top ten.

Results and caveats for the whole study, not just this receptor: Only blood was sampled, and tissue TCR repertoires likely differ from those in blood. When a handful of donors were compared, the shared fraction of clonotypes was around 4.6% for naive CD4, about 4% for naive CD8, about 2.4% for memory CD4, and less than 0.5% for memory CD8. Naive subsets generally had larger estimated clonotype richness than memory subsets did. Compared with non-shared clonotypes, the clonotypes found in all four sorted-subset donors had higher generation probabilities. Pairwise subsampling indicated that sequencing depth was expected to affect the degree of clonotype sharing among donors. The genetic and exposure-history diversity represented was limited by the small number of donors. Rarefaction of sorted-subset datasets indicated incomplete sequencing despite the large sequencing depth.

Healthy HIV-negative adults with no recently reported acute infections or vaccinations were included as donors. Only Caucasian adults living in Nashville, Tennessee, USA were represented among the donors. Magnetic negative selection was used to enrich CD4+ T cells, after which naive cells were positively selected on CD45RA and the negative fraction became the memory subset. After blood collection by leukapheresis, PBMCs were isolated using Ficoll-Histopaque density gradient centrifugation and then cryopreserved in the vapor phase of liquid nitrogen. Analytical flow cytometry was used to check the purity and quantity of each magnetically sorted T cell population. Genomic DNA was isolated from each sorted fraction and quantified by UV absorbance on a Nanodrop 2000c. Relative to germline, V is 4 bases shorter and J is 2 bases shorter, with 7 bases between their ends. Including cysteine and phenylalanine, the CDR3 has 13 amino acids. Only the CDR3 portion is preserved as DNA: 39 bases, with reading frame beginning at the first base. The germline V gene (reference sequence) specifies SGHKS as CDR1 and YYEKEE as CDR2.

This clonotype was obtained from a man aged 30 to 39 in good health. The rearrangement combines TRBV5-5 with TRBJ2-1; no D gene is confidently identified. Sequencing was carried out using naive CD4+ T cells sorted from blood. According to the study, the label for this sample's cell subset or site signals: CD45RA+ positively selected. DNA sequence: TGTGCCAGCAGCGGGTTTACCTACAATGAGCAGTTCTTC. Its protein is CASSGFTYNEQFF.